The 15 T cell receptor beta chains given below trace back to one sample, sequenced in a study of STAT3 mutations in large granular lymphocyte leukemia. Whole-study findings and limits: At least one immunodominant TCR beta clonotype appeared in every T-cell large granular lymphocyte leukemia patient.

These receptors' targets are unknown. Data came from immunoSEQ multiplex PCR; TCRdb stores just in-frame clones and leaves some out. Of about 9,000 clones listed, 88% are singletons. Sample: peripheral blood mononuclear cells. The receptors shown here come from a man aged 80 or over with T-cell large granular lymphocyte leukemia. Some clones in this sample may be carry-over from other donors' samples.

This clone was detected once. The chain employs TRBV7-6 and TRBJ2-5; 11 bases agree with TRBD2. Germline CDR1 SGHVS, CDR2 FNYEAQ. The CDR3 sequence is 17 residues long. With 2 bases clipped from V and 2 bases from J, the junction kept 7 bases outside the gene matches. The CDR3 region has the DNA TGTGCCAGCAGCTTACTAGCGGGGGGCCGTCGTCAAGAGACCCAGTACTTC. Its protein is CASSLLAGGRRQETQYF. Using reference TRBV7-6 and TRBJ2-5 for the parts outside the CDR3, the full variable domain is GAGVSQSPRYKVTKRGQDVALRCDPISGHVSLYWYRQALGQGPEFLTYFNYEAQQDKSGLPNDRFSAERPEGSISTLTIQRTEQRDSAMYRCASSLLAGGRRQETQYFGPGTRLLVL.

The chain combines TRBV29-1 with TRBJ1-2, with 7 positions matching TRBD1. CDR1 and CDR2 from the germline V gene are SQVTM and ANQGSEA. The V and J ends lost 4 bases and 7 bases, in that order; junction bases with no gene match: 6. The CDR3 totals 12 residues. CDR3 nucleotide sequence: TGCAGCGTTGGGGACAGCACCCGTGGCTACACCTTC. Its protein is CSVGDSTRGYTF.

This clone was seen only once. This chain links TRBV5-1 with TRBJ1-5; a weak D match, TRBD1 (5 bases). CDR1 and CDR2 from the germline V gene are SGHRS and YFSETQ. The ends were cut back, 4 bases at V and 7 bases at J, with 18 bases in the middle. This CDR3 comprises 15 residues. In nucleotides, the CDR3 is TGCGCCAGCAGCGTGGAAGGTGGGGCAAGGCAGCCCCAGCATTTT. This sequence encodes CASSVEGGARQPQHF.

The table lists this clone with a few counts. The chain recombines TRBV7-9 with TRBJ2-5; D uncertain. The CDR3 runs to 13 residues. CDR1 is SEHNR, CDR2 FQNEAQ, per germline (reference sequence). The germline V and J ends were trimmed by 5 bases and 4 bases, with 11 bases remaining between them. CDR3 residues: CASSERSGETQYF. CDR3 coding DNA: TGTGCCAGCAGCGAACGTTCGGGAGAGACCCAGTACTTC.

The rearrangement joins TRBV5-4 to TRBJ2-7; no definite D call. Trimming shortened V by 4 bases and J by 2 bases, and 16 bases separated the two germline ends. The CDR3 covers 15 residues. Germline CDR1 and CDR2: SGHNT and YYREEE (reference sequence). The CDR3 loop is CASSPQGKKPYEQYF. The CDR3 coding sequence is TGTGCCAGCAGCCCCCAAGGAAAGAAACCCTACGAGCAGTACTTC.

The V call is TRBV18, the J call TRBJ1-1, with a weak D call TRBD1 (5 bases). The CDR3 totals 13 residues. The germline V gene encodes CDR1 KGHSH and CDR2 LQKENI. V dropped 6 bases and J dropped 6 bases, with 14 bases sitting between them. CDR3 protein: CASSRDAGAEAFF. DNA of the CDR3: TGTGCCAGCTCGCGGGACGCCGGTGCTGAAGCTTTCTTT. The whole variable domain, filled in from reference TRBV18 and TRBJ1-1, reads NAGVMQNPRHLVRRRGQEARLRCSPMKGHSHVYWYRQLPEEGLKFMVYLQKENIIDESGMPKERFSAEFPKEGPSILRIQQVVRGDSAAYFCASSRDAGAEAFFGQGTRLTVV.

This clone was seen a single time. This chain joins TRBV2 and TRBJ1-4; a possible D gene is TRBD1 (6 bases). Germline V gene sequence: CDR1 SNHLY, CDR2 FYNNEI. V lost 8 bases and J lost 6, with 13 bases in between. The CDR3 spans 13 residues. CDR3 sequence reads: CASGAQGYEKLFF. CDR3 sequence (DNA): TGTGCCAGCGGGGCACAGGGTTATGAAAAACTGTTTTTT. Together with reference TRBV2 and TRBJ1-4, the CDR3 gives the full variable domain: EPEVTQTPSHQVTQMGQEVILRCVPISNHLYFYWYRQILGQKVEFLVSFYNNEISEKSEIFDDQFSVERPDGSNFTLKIRSTKLEDSAMYFCASGAQGYEKLFFGSGTQLSVL.

The CDR3 DNA is TGTGCCAGCAGTTTACCAGGGAAGGGAACTGAAGCTTTCTTT. Its translation is CASSLPGKGTEAFF. This chain joins TRBV28 and TRBJ1-1; D might be TRBD1 (5 bases). CDR3 length: 14 residues. CDR1 and CDR2 from the germline V gene are MDHEN and SYDVKM. The V gene lost 2 bases and the J gene lost 5 bases, with 12 bases spanning the gap.

The chain joins TRBV7-2 to TRBJ2-7; 9 bases are shared with TRBD1. The V segment lost 5 bases and the J segment 6 bases; nucleotides outside the gene matches: 11. Germline V gene sequence: CDR1 SGHTA, CDR2 FQGNSA. The CDR3 runs 15 residues. The CDR3 bases are TGTGCCAGCAGCCTAAGGGGGACAGGGCCTCGCGAGCAGTACTTC. It is translated as CASSLRGTGPREQYF. The full variable domain, with the rest looked up from reference TRBV7-2 and TRBJ2-7, is GAGVSQSPSNKVTEKGKDVELRCDPISGHTALYWYRQSLGQGLEFLIYFQGNSAPDKSGLPSDRFSAERTGGSVSTLTIQRTQQEDSAVYLCASSLRGTGPREQYFGPGTRLTVT.

The count of this clone is one. The chain combines TRBV4-3 with TRBJ2-7; 8 bases agree with TRBD1. Losses at the gene ends were 4 bases for V and 2 bases for J; bases not matched to a gene: 10. Germline CDR1 LGHNA, CDR2 YSLEER. CDR3 length equals 16 residues. The CDR3 protein is CASSPRWTGNTYEQYF. The CDR3 bases are TGCGCCAGCAGCCCGCGATGGACAGGGAACACCTACGAGCAGTACTTC.

The chain uses TRBV5-1 and TRBJ2-5, with 7 bases lining up with TRBD1. Germline lookup yields CDR1 SGHRS and CDR2 YFSETQ. This CDR3 is built from 14 residues. V trimming: 0 bases; J trimming: 5 bases; junction bases outside the gene matches: 4. CDR3 sequence reads: CASSLGGGTETQYF. CDR3 nucleotide sequence: TGCGCCAGCAGCTTGGGAGGGGGCACGGAGACCCAGTACTTC. Based on the CDR3 plus reference TRBV5-1 and TRBJ2-5, the full variable domain is KAGVTQTPRYLIKTRGQQVTLSCSPISGHRSVSWYQQTPGQGLQFLFEYFSETQRNKGNFPGRFSGRQFSNSRSEMNVSTLELGDSALYLCASSLGGGTETQYFGPGTRLLVL.

The chain employs TRBV5-1 and TRBJ1-2; no definite D call. Germline assignment: CDR1 SGHRS and CDR2 YFSETQ. Trimming took off 0 bases at V and 9 bases at J, with 12 bases between the two ends. The CDR3 has 13 amino acids. This CDR3 is CASSLEPAERYTF. For the CDR3, the DNA is TGCGCCAGCAGCTTGGAGCCAGCAGAGCGCTACACCTTC. The full variable domain, in which reference TRBV5-1 and TRBJ1-2 provide the parts outside the CDR3, is KAGVTQTPRYLIKTRGQQVTLSCSPISGHRSVSWYQQTPGQGLQFLFEYFSETQRNKGNFPGRFSGRQFSNSRSEMNVSTLELGDSALYLCASSLEPAERYTFGSGTRLTVV.

The gene calls are TRBV7-9 and TRBJ2-7; D is possibly TRBD1 (5 bases). The germline V gene encodes CDR1 SEHNR and CDR2 FQNEAQ (reference sequence). The CDR3 extends over 14 amino acids. The V end was cut by 0 bases, the J end by 3 bases, with 9 bases between. The DNA for the CDR3 is TGTGCCAGCAGCTTAGCGGGGCCAAGCTACGAGCAGTACTTC. Translating it yields CASSLAGPSYEQYF.

J is TRBJ2-3 and V is TRBV5-4, with 8 bases that match TRBD1. The ends lost 9 bases at V and 1 base at J; junction bases unmatched: 4. Germline values: CDR1 SGHNT, CDR2 YYREEE (reference sequence). This CDR3 has 13 amino acids. CDR3 in DNA: TGTGCCATCTCGGGACAGGGCACAGATACGCAGTATTTT. Its translation: CAISGQGTDTQYF. Full variable domain (rest looked up from reference TRBV5-4 and TRBJ2-3): ETGVTQSPTHLIKTRGQQVTLRCSSQSGHNTVSWYQQALGQGPQFIFQYYREEENGRGNFPPRFSGLQFPNYSSELNVNALELDDSALYLCAISGQGTDTQYFGPGTRLTVL.

The chain employs TRBV30 and TRBJ1-6; tentatively, D is TRBD1 (6 bases). This CDR3 is 14 amino acids long. Germline V CDR1 and CDR2: GTSNPN, SVGIG (reference sequence). V lost 0 bases, J lost 10 bases, and 13 bases lay in between. In nucleotides, the CDR3 is TGTGCCTGGAGTGTAAACAGGGTCGAATCACCCCTCCACTTT. It encodes CAWSVNRVESPLHF. Complete variable domain (other parts from reference TRBV30 and TRBJ1-6): SQTIHQWPATLVQPVGSPLSLECTVEGTSNPNLYWYRQAAGRGLQLLFYSVGIGQISSEVPQNLSASRPQDRQFILSSKKLLLSDSGFYLCAWSVNRVESPLHFGNGTRLTVT.